The sequence of this T cell receptor (beta chain) was determined in a study of blood T cell repertoires in COVID-19. Turning to the study itself: The United States, Italy and Spain were the sources of the acute and convalescent COVID-19 samples. T cells, B-cell-depleted T cells, or PBMCs provided the cDNA or gDNA that served as material.

The table came from immunoSEQ multiplex PCR; TCRdb's copy has only in-frame clones and leaves some out. The data hold 100,000 or so clones, with approximately 78% observed a single time. Sequenced: peripheral blood. The receptor comes from a woman older than 75 with acute or convalescent COVID-19.

CDR3 loop: CASSVGGKDSPLHF. The CDR3 DNA follows: TGTGCCAGCAGCGTAGGCGGGAAGGATTCACCCCTCCACTTT. The rearrangement joins TRBV9 to TRBJ1-6; the D is unclear. Germline V lookup: CDR1 SGDLS, CDR2 YYNGEE. The CDR3 is made up of 14 amino acids. The germline V and J ends were trimmed by 0 bases and 8 bases, with 9 bases remaining between them.